This T cell receptor beta chain derives from a study of T cells in localized non-small cell lung cancer. This clone came up once. Its antigen is not identified. This table comes from immunoSEQ multiplex PCR, and its TCRdb copy is limited to in-frame clones, with some not included. The table lists tens of thousands of clones, 87% of them singletons. The CDR3 is 15 amino acids. Trimming cost V 6 bases and J 0 bases, with 12 bases left between them. The germline V gene has CDR1 MNHNS and CDR2 SASEGT. Regarding the study as a whole: Adjacent lung had a median approximately 57 of the 100 largest tumor clones. Adjacent uninvolved lung tissue had the highest T cell clonality, exceeding tumor.

The material was peripheral blood mononuclear cells, obtained before any cancer treatment. The chain employs TRBV6-1 and TRBJ1-3; no clear D. This sequence originates from a man aged 35-69 years with stage III lung adenocarcinoma. The CDR3 sequence: CASRSGINSGNTIYF. In nucleotides, the CDR3 is TGTGCCAGCAGGAGTGGGATTAACTCTGGAAACACCATATATTTT.